The rows below give T cell receptor beta chains drawn from one sample of a study of blood T cell repertoires in COVID-19. Assay used: immunoSEQ multiplex PCR; TCRdb lists only in-frame clones, some missing. The sample records around 42,000 clones, roughly 91% being singletons. Material for sequencing was peripheral blood. These receptors were obtained from a human donor in a cohort sampled during active COVID-19. The CDR3 runs from the conserved cysteine through the conserved F or W. The D gene is left open where the match is weak. Only some rows state a clone size, as once, few, many or a class for expanded clones.

size: few
J: TRBJ1-4
D: -
V: TRBV30
DNA: TGTGCCTCCACCCCTGCGGCCAGTGCTTCTAATGAAAAACTGTTTTTT
CDR3: CASTPAASASNEKLFF

size: -
J: TRBJ2-5
D: -
V: TRBV11-1
DNA: TGTGCCAGCAGCTTAATCTCAGGAAGAGAGACCCAGTACTTC
CDR3: CASSLISGRETQYF

size: few
J: TRBJ1-6
D: TRBD1
V: TRBV7-9
DNA: TGTGCCAGCAGCCCTCGACAGGGGGTCAATTCACCCCTCCACTTT
CDR3: CASSPRQGVNSPLHF

size: -
J: TRBJ1-1
D: TRBD1
V: TRBV7-8
DNA: TGTGCCAGCAGCTTAGTCGGACAGGGGACACTGAACACTGAAGCTTTCTTT
CDR3: CASSLVGQGTLNTEAFF

size: -
J: TRBJ1-2
D: TRBD1
V: TRBV5-1
DNA: TGCGCCAGCAGCTTAACAGGGGGCTTTGACTATGGCTACACCTTC
CDR3: CASSLTGGFDYGYTF

size: -
J: TRBJ2-7
D: TRBD2
V: TRBV28
DNA: TGTGCCAGCAGTTTATTTGGCGGGGGACTAGCGGGAGGGGCCTACGAGCAGTACTTC
CDR3: CASSLFGGGLAGGAYEQYF

size: -
J: TRBJ1-2
D: TRBD1
V: TRBV4-1
DNA: TGCGCCAGCAGCCATCCGGGACAGGGGGTGTATGGCTACACCTTC
CDR3: CASSHPGQGVYGYTF

size: -
J: TRBJ2-1
D: -
V: TRBV11-1
DNA: TGTGCCAGCAGCCCACGACTAGGGAGCCCCTACAATGAGCAGTTCTTC
CDR3: CASSPRLGSPYNEQFF

size: -
J: TRBJ1-1
D: -
V: TRBV2
DNA: TGTGCCAGCGGGTTTGAGAGCGCAGAAGCTTTCTTT
CDR3: CASGFESAEAFF

size: -
J: TRBJ2-5
D: TRBD1
V: TRBV18
DNA: TGTGCCAGCTCACCAGCCCAGGGGGTAGGAGAGACCCAGTACTTC
CDR3: CASSPAQGVGETQYF

size: -
J: TRBJ2-5
D: -
V: TRBV28
DNA: TGTGCCAGCAGTTCAACAGGTGTGGTGCGGGAGACCCAGTACTTC
CDR3: CASSSTGVVRETQYF

size: -
J: TRBJ2-3
D: TRBD2
V: TRBV5-1
DNA: TGCGCCAGCAGCACTTCCGGGACTAGCGGGAGCGGCACAGATACGCAGTATTTT
CDR3: CASSTSGTSGSGTDTQYF

size: -
J: TRBJ1-1
D: -
V: TRBV11-3
DNA: TGTGCCAGCAGCTGGCAGGACACTGAAGCTTTCTTT
CDR3: CASSWQDTEAFF

size: -
J: TRBJ1-3
D: -
V: TRBV7-9
DNA: TGTGCCAGCAGCTTAGGTACAGGCCACTCTGGAAACACCATATATTTT
CDR3: CASSLGTGHSGNTIYF

size: -
J: TRBJ1-1
D: TRBD1
V: TRBV19
DNA: TGTGCCAGTACGCAGGGGGCCCCAAGTAGGAACACTGAAGCTTTCTTT
CDR3: CASTQGAPSRNTEAFF

size: -
J: TRBJ2-7
D: -
V: TRBV6-5
DNA: TGTGCCAGCAGGGACAGAAACGTTGTGTCCTACGAGCAGTACTTC
CDR3: CASRDRNVVSYEQYF

size: once
J: TRBJ2-1
D: TRBD2
V: TRBV7-9
DNA: TGTGCCAGCACCCGGGGGACTAGCGGAAACAATGAGCAGTTCTTC
CDR3: CASTRGTSGNNEQFF

size: -
J: TRBJ2-6
D: TRBD1
V: TRBV9
DNA: TGTGCCAGCAGCGTAGGGACAGGGACCTCTGGGGCCAACGTCCTGACTTTC
CDR3: CASSVGTGTSGANVLTF

size: -
J: TRBJ2-7
D: -
V: TRBV7-9
DNA: TGTGCCAGCACCCTCTCCGGGAGCTCCTACGAGCAGTACTTC
CDR3: CASTLSGSSYEQYF

size: -
J: TRBJ1-2
D: TRBD1
V: TRBV7-9
DNA: TGTGCCAGCAGCTTCTCGGACAGGCCTAACTATGGCTACACCTTC
CDR3: CASSFSDRPNYGYTF

size: -
J: TRBJ2-6
D: -
V: TRBV29-1
DNA: TGCAGCGTTGAAAAGGGGCTCTCTGGGGCCAACGTCCTGACTTTC
CDR3: CSVEKGLSGANVLTF

size: -
J: TRBJ2-3
D: TRBD2
V: TRBV11-3
DNA: TGTGCCAGCAGCTCCGGACTAGCGGAAGACACAGATACGCAGTATTTT
CDR3: CASSSGLAEDTDTQYF

size: -
J: TRBJ2-7
D: -
V: TRBV7-9
DNA: TGTGCCAGCAGTCCCAGCGTGACCTACGAGCAGTACTTC
CDR3: CASSPSVTYEQYF

size: -
J: TRBJ2-2
D: TRBD2
V: TRBV7-9
DNA: TGTGCCAGCAGCTTCCCTCTTCTGACTAGCCAGAACACCGGGGAGCTGTTTTTT
CDR3: CASSFPLLTSQNTGELFF